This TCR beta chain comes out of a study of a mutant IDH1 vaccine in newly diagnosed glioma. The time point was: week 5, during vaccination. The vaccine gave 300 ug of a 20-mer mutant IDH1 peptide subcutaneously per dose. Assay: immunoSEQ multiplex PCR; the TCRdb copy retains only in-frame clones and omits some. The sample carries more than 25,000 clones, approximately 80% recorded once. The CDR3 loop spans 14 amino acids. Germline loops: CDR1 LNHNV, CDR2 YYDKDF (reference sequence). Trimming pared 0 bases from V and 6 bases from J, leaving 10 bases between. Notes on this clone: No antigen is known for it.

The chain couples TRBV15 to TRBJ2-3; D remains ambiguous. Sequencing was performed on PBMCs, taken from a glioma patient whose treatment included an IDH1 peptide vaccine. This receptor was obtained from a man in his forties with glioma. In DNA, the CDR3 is TGTGCCACCAGCAGAGAAGGCAGTAGGGATACGCAGTATTTT. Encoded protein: CATSREGSRDTQYF.